This T cell receptor beta chain was captured in a study of cytomegalovirus exposure and HLA in healthy donors. The V end lost 7 bases, the J end lost 9 bases, and 19 bases lay between the germline ends. Germline CDR1 and CDR2: LNHDA and SQIVND (reference sequence). This CDR3 comprises 15 residues. Use of 60 Vbeta and 13 Jbeta primers characterized the PCR. Only in-frame clones appear in the TCRdb table, and some are missing; sequencing was by immunoSEQ multiplex PCR. The sample has roughly 110,000 clones; about three quarters are singletons. Findings of the study overall: At a 0.05 false discovery rate, a later analysis found around 15,000 TCR beta sequences to be associated with HLA alleles.

A note on this clone: Its antigen is not identified.

Sequenced: PBMCs. The chain uses TRBV19 and TRBJ1-6; perhaps TRBD1 as D (5 bases). The source is a woman aged 40 to 50 in good health and CMV-seropositive. The CDR3 DNA reads as TGTGCCAGTACCCTAGGAGCCAGGGTGGGTTCACCCCTCCACTTT. It translates to CASTLGARVGSPLHF. The variable domain in full, with the rest retrieved from reference TRBV19 and TRBJ1-6, is DGGITQSPKYLFRKEGQNVTLSCEQNLNHDAMYWYRQDPGQGLRLIYYSQIVNDFQKGDIAEGYSVSREKKESFPLTVTSAQKNPTAFYLCASTLGARVGSPLHFGNGTRLTVT.